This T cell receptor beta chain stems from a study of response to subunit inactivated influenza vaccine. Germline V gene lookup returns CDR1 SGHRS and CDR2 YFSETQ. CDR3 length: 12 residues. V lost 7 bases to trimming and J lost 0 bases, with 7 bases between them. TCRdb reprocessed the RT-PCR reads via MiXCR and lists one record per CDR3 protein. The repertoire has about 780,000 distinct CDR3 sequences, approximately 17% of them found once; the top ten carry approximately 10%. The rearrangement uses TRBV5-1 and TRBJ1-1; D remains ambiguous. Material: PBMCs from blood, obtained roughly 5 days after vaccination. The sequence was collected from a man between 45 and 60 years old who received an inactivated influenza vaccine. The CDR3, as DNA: TGCGCCAGCGGTTACATGAACACTGAAGCTTTCTTT. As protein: CASGYMNTEAFF.